This record concerns one T cell receptor (beta chain) sequence. What it recognizes is unknown. The PCR contained 60 Vbeta and 13 Jbeta primers. The table came from immunoSEQ multiplex PCR; TCRdb's copy has only in-frame clones and leaves some out. This repertoire shows about 160,000 clones, more than 80% found once; its top ten account for around 7.7%. This sample was included in a study of cytomegalovirus exposure and HLA in healthy donors. Findings and limits, study-wide: Reports indicate that TCR beta sequences accurately predicted the HLA-A and HLA-B alleles of most subjects. Sequencing likely caused a cluster of highly shared sequence variants. The sole available immune exposure information was CMV serostatus. It was reported that the classifier diagnosed cytomegalovirus status with high specificity and sensitivity in both the original and validation cohorts.

Specimen: PBMCs. This TCR was recovered from a woman aged 30 to 39 in good health and CMV-seropositive.

CDR3 in amino acids: CASSESVSPLHF. The CDR3 region has the DNA TGTGCCAGCAGCGAGAGTGTTTCACCCCTCCACTTT. The J gene is TRBJ1-6, the V gene TRBV7-9; D not certain. The CDR3 extends over 12 amino acids. Trimming stripped 5 bases from V and 9 bases from J, with 8 bases between. In germline, CDR1 is SEHNR, CDR2 FQNEAQ (reference sequence).